This T cell receptor (beta chain) was identified during a study of T cell responses to AZD1222 COVID-19 vaccine. Using immunoSEQ multiplex PCR, the repertoire was profiled, and TCRdb retains in-frame clones only, with some absent. The sample contains just over 150,000 clones, roughly nine tenths of which appear only once. This CDR3 region has 11 residues. V shed 2 bases, J shed 13 bases, and the junction held 7 bases outside the gene matches. Germline CDR1 and CDR2: DFQATT and SNEGSKA (reference sequence). Whole-study findings and limits: The number of AZD1222 recipients seropositive at baseline was only five to seven.

Comments on this clone: Its antigen is currently unknown.

This sequence was found in an adult who had recovered from COVID-19. Sequences were derived from peripheral blood, sampled after recovery from COVID-19. V is TRBV20-1 and J is TRBJ1-2, with 7 bases that match TRBD1. This CDR3 reads CSARTTGTPTF. CDR3 bases: TGCAGTGCTAGAACGACAGGGACTCCCACCTTC.